The next 31 T cell receptor beta chains were all read from a single sample in a study of cytomegalovirus exposure and HLA in healthy donors. The PCR had 60 Vbeta and 13 Jbeta primers. Profiled with immunoSEQ multiplex PCR; TCRdb holds only in-frame clones, not every one. This sample has some 110,000 clones; around four fifths occur once, and the top ten carry 1.5% to 2%. Material: PBMCs. These receptors originate from a woman between 35 and 50 years old in good health and CMV-seronegative.

The V gene is TRBV5-1, the J gene TRBJ2-6, with 8 nucleotides matching TRBD2. Trimming at V came to 1 base and at J to 0 bases, leaving 3 bases not matched to a gene. The CDR3 loop spans 17 amino acids. Germline values: CDR1 SGHRS, CDR2 YFSETQ. CDR3 sequence reads: CASSLTGGVSGANVLTF. The CDR3 DNA follows: TGCGCCAGCAGCTTGACCGGGGGGGTCTCTGGGGCCAACGTCCTGACTTTC. The full variable domain, rest sourced from reference TRBV5-1 and TRBJ2-6, is KAGVTQTPRYLIKTRGQQVTLSCSPISGHRSVSWYQQTPGQGLQFLFEYFSETQRNKGNFPGRFSGRQFSNSRSEMNVSTLELGDSALYLCASSLTGGVSGANVLTFGAGSRLTVL.

The rearrangement links TRBV11-3 to TRBJ2-2, with 8 bases matching TRBD1. V was pared by 1 base and J by 2 bases, with 3 bases of the junction left unmatched. Per the germline V gene, CDR1 is SGHNT and CDR2 is YENEEA. The CDR3 extends over 16 amino acids. CDR3 sequence: CASSLVGQGNTGELFF. CDR3 coding DNA: TGTGCCAGCAGCTTAGTAGGACAGGGAAACACCGGGGAGCTGTTTTTT.

This clone has only a few counts. This sequence joins TRBV4-2 and TRBJ2-3, with TRBD1 matching over 8 bases. The CDR3 is made up of 18 amino acids. V lost 4 bases to trimming and J lost 1 base; unmatched junction nucleotides: 13. The V gene's germline CDR1 is LGHNA and CDR2 YNFKEQ. This chain's CDR3 is CASSPQGDQNTGTDTQYF. CDR3 DNA sequence: TGTGCCAGCAGCCCACAGGGGGACCAAAACACCGGCACAGATACGCAGTATTTT.

V gene TRBV11-1 combines with J gene TRBJ2-7; D uncertain. This CDR3 has 11 amino acids. Per germline, CDR1 SGHAT and CDR2 FQDESV (reference sequence). The V and J ends lost 2 bases and 6 bases respectively, with 5 bases between them. The CDR3 DNA reads as TGTGCCAGCAGCTTAACTGGCGAGCAGTACTTC. Translation: CASSLTGEQYF.

The rearrangement links TRBV7-2 to TRBJ1-2; 7 bases fit TRBD1. CDR1 and CDR2 from the germline V gene are SGHTA and FQGNSA. V was pared by 5 bases and J by 6 bases, with 12 bases of the junction left unmatched. CDR3 length: 15 residues. The CDR3 sequence is CASSGAWTGGDGYTF. CDR3 nucleotides: TGTGCCAGCAGCGGAGCCTGGACAGGAGGAGATGGCTACACCTTC.

J is TRBJ2-5 and V is TRBV7-2; 10 bases map to TRBD2. The assigned J gene may be wrong: the sequence end matches TRBJ2-7 better. CDR3 length: 17 residues. Germline V gene data show CDR1 as SGHTA and CDR2 as FQGNSA. CDR3 region: CASSSRRRLAGRNEQYF. The DNA of the CDR3 is TGTGCCAGCAGCTCTAGGCGGAGACTAGCGGGCAGAAACGAGCAGTACTTC.

The CDR3 bases are TGTGCCAGCAGCTTGCTTCTAGTACCTGGGGCCAACGTCCTGACTTTC. Translation gives CASSLLLVPGANVLTF. The chain links TRBV7-3 to TRBJ2-6, with D unresolved. The CDR3 runs to 16 residues. CDR1 and CDR2 from the germline V gene are SGHTA and FQGTGA. V lost 3 bases to trimming and J lost 2 bases, with 11 bases between them.

Only a few counts were recorded for this clone. The chain employs TRBV5-1 and TRBJ2-1; 7 bases are a match to TRBD1. Germline V lookup: CDR1 SGHRS, CDR2 YFSETQ. CDR3 length equals 15 residues. Trimming took 0 bases from V and 12 from J; bases not matched to a gene: 12. The CDR3 here is CASSLAGTDTKLQFF. In nucleotides, the CDR3 is TGCGCCAGCAGCTTGGCCGGGACAGATACCAAACTGCAGTTCTTC.

The J gene is TRBJ2-6, the V gene TRBV19; 9 nucleotides align to TRBD1. The V gene's germline CDR1 is LNHDA and CDR2 SQIVND (reference sequence). This CDR3 has 17 residues. J was trimmed by 1 base and V by 7 bases; bases with no gene match: 8. The CDR3 sequence: CASTLGTGRSGANVLTF. The DNA for the CDR3 is TGTGCCAGTACCCTCGGGACAGGGCGGTCTGGGGCCAACGTCCTGACTTTC.

This clone was recorded a few times. The V gene is TRBV19, the J gene TRBJ1-5; no definite D call. Trimming left V 4 bases short and J 4 bases short, with 11 bases between. The CDR3 totals 14 residues. CDR1 and CDR2 (germline): LNHDA, SQIVND (reference sequence). This chain's CDR3 is CASSTIRANQPQHF. The CDR3 region has the DNA TGTGCCAGTAGTACTATACGCGCTAATCAGCCCCAGCATTTT.

The chain carries TRBV5-1 and TRBJ2-5; TRBD2 matches 9 bases. Germline loops: CDR1 SGHRS, CDR2 YFSETQ. CDR3 length equals 14 residues. J was trimmed by 1 base and V by 4 bases; bases with no gene match: 2. For the CDR3, the DNA is TGCGCCAGCAGCGCGACTAGCGGCCAAGAGACCCAGTACTTC. This codes for CASSATSGQETQYF.

The V and J genes are TRBV19 and TRBJ1-5, with D possibly TRBD1 on 5 matching bases. The CDR3 covers 15 residues. CDR1 LNHDA and CDR2 SQIVND come from the germline V gene (reference sequence). V was clipped by 1 base and J by 6 bases, with 13 bases between them. CDR3: CASSIGTTVSQPQHF. The CDR3 DNA sequence: TGTGCCAGTAGTATAGGCACGACAGTCAGTCAGCCCCAGCATTTT.

The genes are TRBV28 and TRBJ2-3; possibly TRBD2 for D (5 bases). The CDR3 length is 17 residues. Germline loops: CDR1 MDHEN, CDR2 SYDVKM. V lost 4 bases, J lost 3 bases, and 20 bases lay in between. The CDR3 DNA reads TGTGCCAGCAGTTCGGCGTTTGCTGAGGGTTTGACAGATACGCAGTATTTT. Translating gives CASSSAFAEGLTDTQYF.

The chain joins TRBV27 to TRBJ1-6; 9 bases are shared with TRBD1. Germline CDR1 reads MNHEY; CDR2 reads SMNVEV (reference sequence). V was pared by 6 bases and J by 6 bases, with 0 bases of the junction left unmatched. The length of the CDR3 is 13 residues. The CDR3 here is CASRGQGNSPLHF. Written as DNA, the CDR3 is TGTGCCAGCAGGGGACAGGGTAATTCACCCCTCCACTTT.

The chain joins TRBV28 to TRBJ1-2; possible D gene TRBD1, 6 bases. The V and J ends lost 7 bases and 4 bases respectively, with 31 bases between them. The germline gives CDR1 MDHEN, CDR2 SYDVKM. This CDR3 spans 19 amino acids. The CDR3 DNA is TGTGCCAGCACCAGCACCCTCATCACCGGGACAACCGCATCCTATGGCTACACCTTC. This codes for CASTSTLITGTTASYGYTF.

The chain is built from TRBV18 and TRBJ2-3, with TRBD2 matching over 12 bases. This CDR3 has 15 amino acids. The junction had 4 bases not matched to a gene; V was cut back by 4 bases and J by 5 bases. Germline V gives CDR1 KGHSH, CDR2 LQKENI. This CDR3 reads CASSQTSGSKDTQYF. Written as DNA, the CDR3 is TGTGCCAGCTCACAGACTAGCGGGAGTAAAGATACGCAGTATTTT.

The chain employs TRBV5-8 and TRBJ1-1; possibly TRBD1 for D (5 bases). V was trimmed by 0 bases and J by 2 bases, leaving 11 bases between them. Germline lookup yields CDR1 SGHTS and CDR2 YDEGEE. The CDR3 is 15 residues long. CDR3 in amino acids: CASSLVVTDNTEAFF. Here the CDR3 DNA reads TGTGCCAGCAGCTTGGTCGTGACAGATAACACTGAAGCTTTCTTT.

The genes are TRBV18 and TRBJ1-1, with TRBD1 matching over 9 bases. J gave up 8 bases and V 6 bases, and 13 bases lay outside the gene matches. The germline V gene has CDR1 KGHSH and CDR2 LQKENI. This CDR3 spans 15 amino acids. The CDR3 sequence: CASSSRTGAYLEAFF. CDR3 bases: TGTGCCAGCTCCTCCAGGACAGGGGCATATCTAGAAGCTTTCTTT.

This chain joins TRBV5-8 and TRBJ2-1, with D hard to call. Looked up from germline, CDR1 is SGHTS and CDR2 is YDEGEE. The ends were cut back, 4 bases at V and 9 bases at J, with 17 bases in the middle. The CDR3 length is 14 residues. The CDR3 protein is CASSPSNLPSEQFF. The DNA of the CDR3 is TGTGCCAGCAGCCCCTCCAATTTGCCGAGTGAGCAGTTCTTC. Looking up the rest from reference TRBV5-8 and TRBJ2-1 gives the full variable domain: EAGVTQSPTHLIKTRGQQATLRCSPISGHTSVYWYQQALGLGLQFLLWYDEGEERNRGNFPPRFSGRQFPNYSSELNVNALELEDSALYLCASSPSNLPSEQFFGPGTRLTVL.

This clone was seen only a few times. The V call is TRBV28, the J call TRBJ2-6; D possibly corresponds to TRBD1 (5 bases). CDR1 is MDHEN and CDR2 is SYDVKM in the germline V gene. V was pared by 6 bases and J by 0 bases, with 9 bases between. The CDR3 runs to 15 residues. CDR3: CASRTTASGANVLTF. CDR3 DNA sequence: TGTGCCAGCAGGACGACAGCCTCTGGGGCCAACGTCCTGACTTTC.

J is TRBJ2-3 and V is TRBV5-1; 7 nucleotides line up with TRBD2. The CDR3 sequence is 15 residues long. The germline V gene encodes CDR1 SGHRS and CDR2 YFSETQ. The V gene end was trimmed by 2 bases and the J gene end by 4 bases; junction bases not matched to a gene: 7. CDR3 nucleotides: TGCGCCAGCAGCTTAAGTCGAGCGGGGTCAGATACGCAGTATTTT. Encoded protein: CASSLSRAGSDTQYF. The variable domain in full, completed from reference TRBV5-1 and TRBJ2-3, reads KAGVTQTPRYLIKTRGQQVTLSCSPISGHRSVSWYQQTPGQGLQFLFEYFSETQRNKGNFPGRFSGRQFSNSRSEMNVSTLELGDSALYLCASSLSRAGSDTQYFGPGTRLTVL.

V gene TRBV25-1 combines with J gene TRBJ1-3, with D unclear. The germline gives CDR1 MGHDK, CDR2 SYGVNS. Trimming removed 5 bases at V and 3 bases at J, with 5 bases between. This CDR3 spans 12 amino acids. The CDR3, as DNA: TGTGCCAGCAGTCTTTATGGAAACACCATATATTTT. It translates to CASSLYGNTIYF.

The rearrangement joins TRBV9 to TRBJ2-7; 7 nucleotides match TRBD1. This CDR3 is 15 amino acids long. J lost 3 bases, V lost 3 bases, and 9 bases had no gene match. Germline V gene data show CDR1 as SGDLS and CDR2 as YYNGEE. The DNA for the CDR3 is TGTGCCAGCAGCGCCGGACCGGGACAGCACTACGAGCAGTACTTC. Residues: CASSAGPGQHYEQYF. The whole variable domain, remainder taken from reference TRBV9 and TRBJ2-7, is DSGVTQTPKHLITATGQRVTLRCSPRSGDLSVYWYQQSLDQGLQFLIQYYNGEERAKGNILERFSAQQFPDLHSELNLSSLELGDSALYFCASSAGPGQHYEQYFGPGTRLTVT.

This clone was observed a handful of times. This chain uses TRBV28 with TRBJ2-2, with 10 bases aligning to TRBD2. V was pared by 1 base and J by 6 bases, with 5 bases of the junction left unmatched. This CDR3 comprises 16 residues. Germline values: CDR1 MDHEN, CDR2 SYDVKM. The CDR3 DNA follows: TGTGCCAGCAGTTTATTCAAAGCGGGAGGGGCCGGGGAGCTGTTTTTT. Translated, it gives CASSLFKAGGAGELFF. Complete variable domain (other parts from reference TRBV28 and TRBJ2-2): DVKVTQSSRYLVKRTGEKVFLECVQDMDHENMFWYRQDPGLGLRLIYFSYDVKMKEKGDIPEGYSVSREKKERFSLILESASTNQTSMYLCASSLFKAGGAGELFFGEGSRLTVL.

The chain joins TRBV11-2 to TRBJ2-2; D gene unclear. The CDR3 is 11 residues long. Germline CDR1 reads SGHAT; CDR2 reads FQNNGV. Deletions cut 5 bases from V and 7 bases from J, with 5 bases between. In nucleotides, the CDR3 is TGTGCCAGCAGCGTAATCGGGGAGCTGTTTTTT. Residues: CASSVIGELFF.

In its sample, this clone was seen once. The chain uses TRBV14 and TRBJ1-1; no reliable D call. Germline V gene data show CDR1 as SGHDN and CDR2 as FVKESK. This CDR3 region has 15 residues. Between the trimmed V and J ends, which lost 1 base and 4 bases, there was a span of 13 bases. The CDR3 loop is CASSQGRVIGTEAFF. CDR3 DNA: TGTGCCAGCAGCCAAGGTCGGGTGATAGGCACTGAAGCTTTCTTT.

The chain combines TRBV19 with TRBJ2-5; a weak D match, TRBD2 (6 bases). The DNA end lines up better with TRBJ2-7; the J call may be wrong. Germline V gene sequence: CDR1 LNHDA, CDR2 SQIVND (reference sequence). The CDR3 runs 13 residues. The DNA for the CDR3 is TGTGCCAGTAGTATGGAGGGCCCTACCGAGCAGTACTTC. Protein product: CASSMEGPTEQYF.

CDR3 DNA: TGCGCCAGCAGCCAAGCCTCCCAGGGGAATGCCTACGAGCAGTACTTC. Translation: CASSQASQGNAYEQYF. The genes are TRBV4-1 and TRBJ2-7, with TRBD1 as a possible D gene (6 bases). From germline, CDR1 is MGHRA and CDR2 YSYEKL. V shed 1 base and J shed 2 bases, with 15 bases lying between them. The CDR3 consists of 16 residues.

J is TRBJ2-1 and V is TRBV28, with a tentative D call TRBD2 (7 bases). With 4 bases removed from V and 6 bases from J, the gap between germline ends came to 19 bases. This CDR3 is 16 amino acids long. Germline V gene data show CDR1 as MDHEN and CDR2 as SYDVKM. CDR3: CASSSPGGLGLNEQFF. In DNA form, the CDR3 reads TGTGCCAGCAGTTCGCCGGGGGGCTTAGGGCTCAATGAGCAGTTCTTC.

The chain combines TRBV7-9 with TRBJ2-7; possibly TRBD2 for D (6 bases). The length of the CDR3 is 16 residues. Germline V CDR1 and CDR2: SEHNR, FQNEAQ (reference sequence). V lost 3 bases, J lost 0 bases, and 15 bases lay in between. DNA for the CDR3: TGTGCCAGCAGCTTTACGGTAGGAGGGTCCTCCTACGAGCAGTACTTC. Amino acids: CASSFTVGGSSYEQYF.

The genes are TRBV11-2 and TRBJ1-2; TRBD1 matches 8 bases. V lost 4 bases and J lost 2; bases outside the gene matches: 9. CDR1 SGHAT and CDR2 FQNNGV come from the germline V gene. This CDR3 has 16 amino acids. The CDR3: CASSSGQGALNYGYTF. CDR3 nucleotides: TGTGCCAGCAGCTCCGGACAGGGAGCCTTAAACTATGGCTACACCTTC.